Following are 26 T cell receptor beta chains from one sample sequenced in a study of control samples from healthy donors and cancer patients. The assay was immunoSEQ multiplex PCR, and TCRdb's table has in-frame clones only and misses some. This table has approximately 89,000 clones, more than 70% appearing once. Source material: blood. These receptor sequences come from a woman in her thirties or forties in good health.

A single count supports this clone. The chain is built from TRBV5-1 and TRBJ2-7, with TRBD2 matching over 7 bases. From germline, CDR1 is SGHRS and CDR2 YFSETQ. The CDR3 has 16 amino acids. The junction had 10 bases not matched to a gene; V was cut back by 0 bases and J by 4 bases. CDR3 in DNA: TGCGCCAGCAGCTTGGGTTTGGGGGAGGGGAATTACGAGCAGTACTTC. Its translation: CASSLGLGEGNYEQYF.

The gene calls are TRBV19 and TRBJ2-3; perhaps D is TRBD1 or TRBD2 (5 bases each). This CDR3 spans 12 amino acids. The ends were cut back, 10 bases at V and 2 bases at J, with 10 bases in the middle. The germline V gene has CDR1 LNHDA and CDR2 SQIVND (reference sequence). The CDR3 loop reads CATGGTTDTQYF. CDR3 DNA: TGTGCCACTGGTGGGACCACAGATACGCAGTATTTT. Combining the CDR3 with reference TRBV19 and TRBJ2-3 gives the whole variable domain DGGITQSPKYLFRKEGQNVTLSCEQNLNHDAMYWYRQDPGQGLRLIYYSQIVNDFQKGDIAEGYSVSREKKESFPLTVTSAQKNPTAFYLCATGGTTDTQYFGPGTRLTVL.

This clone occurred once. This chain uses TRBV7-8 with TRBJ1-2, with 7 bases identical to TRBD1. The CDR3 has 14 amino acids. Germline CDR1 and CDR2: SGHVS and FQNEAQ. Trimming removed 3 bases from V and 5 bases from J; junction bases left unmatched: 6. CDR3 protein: CASSLGQQSYGYTF. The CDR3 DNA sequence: TGTGCCAGCAGCTTGGGACAGCAAAGTTATGGCTACACCTTC.

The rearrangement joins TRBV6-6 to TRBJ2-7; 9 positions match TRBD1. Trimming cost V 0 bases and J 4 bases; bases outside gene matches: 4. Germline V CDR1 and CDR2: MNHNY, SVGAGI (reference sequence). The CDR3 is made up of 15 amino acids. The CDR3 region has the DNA TGTGCCAGCAGTTACTCGGGGACAGGGATGTACGAGCAGTACTTC. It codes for CASSYSGTGMYEQYF.

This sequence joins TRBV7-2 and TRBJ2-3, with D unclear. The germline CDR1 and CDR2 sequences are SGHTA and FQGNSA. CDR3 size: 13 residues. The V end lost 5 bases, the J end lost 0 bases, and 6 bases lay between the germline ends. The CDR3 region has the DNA TGTGCCAGCAGCCGCGCTAGCACAGATACGCAGTATTTT. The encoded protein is CASSRASTDTQYF.

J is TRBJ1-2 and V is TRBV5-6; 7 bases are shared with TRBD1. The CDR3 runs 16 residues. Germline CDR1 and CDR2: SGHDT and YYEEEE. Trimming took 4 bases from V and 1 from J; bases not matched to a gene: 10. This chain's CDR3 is CASSLPGTEFNYGYTF. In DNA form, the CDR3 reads TGTGCCAGCAGCCTACCCGGGACAGAATTTAACTATGGCTACACCTTC.

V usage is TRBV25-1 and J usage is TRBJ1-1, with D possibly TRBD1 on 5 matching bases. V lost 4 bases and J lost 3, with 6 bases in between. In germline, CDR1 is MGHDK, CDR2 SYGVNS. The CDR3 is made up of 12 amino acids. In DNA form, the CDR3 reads TGTGCCAGCAGTGGGGGGGACACTGAAGCTTTCTTT. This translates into CASSGGDTEAFF.

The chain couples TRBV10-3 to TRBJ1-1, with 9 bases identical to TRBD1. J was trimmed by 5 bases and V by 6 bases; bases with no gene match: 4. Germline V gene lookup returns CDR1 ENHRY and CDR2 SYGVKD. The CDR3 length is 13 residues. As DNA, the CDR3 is TGTGCCATCAGGCGGGACAGGGAAACTGAAGCTTTCTTT. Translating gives CAIRRDRETEAFF.

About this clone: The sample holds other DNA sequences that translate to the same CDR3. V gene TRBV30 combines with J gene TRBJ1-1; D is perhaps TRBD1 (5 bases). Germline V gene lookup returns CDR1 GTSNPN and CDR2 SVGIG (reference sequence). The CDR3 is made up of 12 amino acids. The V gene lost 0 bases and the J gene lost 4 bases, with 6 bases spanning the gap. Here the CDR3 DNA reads TGTGCCTGGAGTGTAAGGGGCACTGAAGCTTTCTTT. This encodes CAWSVRGTEAFF.

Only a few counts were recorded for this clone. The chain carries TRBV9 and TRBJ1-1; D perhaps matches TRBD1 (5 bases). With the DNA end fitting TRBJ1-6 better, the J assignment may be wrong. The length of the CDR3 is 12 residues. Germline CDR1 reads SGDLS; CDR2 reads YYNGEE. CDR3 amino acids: CASSVGTSGLHF. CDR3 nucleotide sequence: TGTGCCAGCAGCGTCGGGACCTCAGGGCTCCACTTT.

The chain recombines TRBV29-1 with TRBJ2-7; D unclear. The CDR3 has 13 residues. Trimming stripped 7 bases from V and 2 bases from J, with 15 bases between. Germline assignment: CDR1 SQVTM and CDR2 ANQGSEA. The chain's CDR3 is CSARTGRTYEQYF. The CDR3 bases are TGCAGCGCTCGCACCGGACGAACCTACGAGCAGTACTTC.

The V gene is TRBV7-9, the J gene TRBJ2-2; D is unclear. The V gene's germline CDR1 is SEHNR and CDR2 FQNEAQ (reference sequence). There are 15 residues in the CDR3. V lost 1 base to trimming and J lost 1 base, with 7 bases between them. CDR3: CASSLGRQNTGELFF. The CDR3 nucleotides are TGTGCCAGCAGCTTAGGACGCCAGAACACCGGGGAGCTGTTTTTT.

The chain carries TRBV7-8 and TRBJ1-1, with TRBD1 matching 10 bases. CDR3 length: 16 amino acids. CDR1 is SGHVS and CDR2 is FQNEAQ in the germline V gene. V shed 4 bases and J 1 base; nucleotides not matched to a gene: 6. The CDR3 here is CASSSRDRGSNTEAFF. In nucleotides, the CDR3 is TGTGCCAGCAGCTCCCGGGACAGGGGTTCGAACACTGAAGCTTTCTTT.

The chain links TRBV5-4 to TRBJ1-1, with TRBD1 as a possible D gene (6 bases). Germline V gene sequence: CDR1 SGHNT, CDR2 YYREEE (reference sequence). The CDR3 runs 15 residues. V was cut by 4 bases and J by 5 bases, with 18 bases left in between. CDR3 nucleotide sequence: TGTGCCAGCAGCGTAGGGTCAGGGGCAGGGACTGAAGCTTTCTTT. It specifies CASSVGSGAGTEAFF. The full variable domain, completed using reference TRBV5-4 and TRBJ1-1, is ETGVTQSPTHLIKTRGQQVTLRCSSQSGHNTVSWYQQALGQGPQFIFQYYREEENGRGNFPPRFSGLQFPNYSSELNVNALELDDSALYLCASSVGSGAGTEAFFGQGTRLTVV.

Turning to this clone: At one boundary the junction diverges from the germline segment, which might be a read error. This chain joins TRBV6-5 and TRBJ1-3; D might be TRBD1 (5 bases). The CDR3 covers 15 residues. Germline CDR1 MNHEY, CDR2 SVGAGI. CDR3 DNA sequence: TGTGCCAGCAGCACCGGGACGGCCTCTGGAAACACCACATATTTT. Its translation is CASSTGTASGNTTYF.

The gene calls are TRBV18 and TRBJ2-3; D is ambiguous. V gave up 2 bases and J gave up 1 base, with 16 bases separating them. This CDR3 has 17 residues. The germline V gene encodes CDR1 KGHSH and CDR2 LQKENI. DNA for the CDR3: TGTGCCAGCTCACCAGAGGCCGGAAACAGACGCACAGATACGCAGTATTTT. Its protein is CASSPEAGNRRTDTQYF.

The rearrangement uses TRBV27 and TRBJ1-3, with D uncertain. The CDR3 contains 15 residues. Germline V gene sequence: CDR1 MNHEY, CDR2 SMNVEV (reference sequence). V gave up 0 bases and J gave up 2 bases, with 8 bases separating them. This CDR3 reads CASSLSIGTGNTIYF. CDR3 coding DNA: TGTGCCAGCAGTTTATCCATCGGAACTGGAAACACCATATATTTT.

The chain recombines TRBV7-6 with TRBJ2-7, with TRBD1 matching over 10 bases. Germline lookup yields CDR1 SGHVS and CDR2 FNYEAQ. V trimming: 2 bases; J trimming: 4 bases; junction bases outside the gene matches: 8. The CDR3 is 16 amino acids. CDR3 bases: TGTGCCAGCAGCTTATTTCCCGACAGGGGGCTTTACGAGCAGTACTTC. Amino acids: CASSLFPDRGLYEQYF.

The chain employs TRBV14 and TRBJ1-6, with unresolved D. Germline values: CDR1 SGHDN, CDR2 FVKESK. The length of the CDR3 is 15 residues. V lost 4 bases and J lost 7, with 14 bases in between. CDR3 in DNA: TGTGCCAGCAGCCTGGAATTACCCGGAAATTCACCCCTCCACTTT. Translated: CASSLELPGNSPLHF.

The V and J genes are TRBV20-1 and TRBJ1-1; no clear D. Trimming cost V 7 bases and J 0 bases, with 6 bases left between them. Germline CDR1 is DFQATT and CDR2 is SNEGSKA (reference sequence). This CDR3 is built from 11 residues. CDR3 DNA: TGCAGTGGGTGGGTGAACACTGAAGCTTTCTTT. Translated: CSGWVNTEAFF.

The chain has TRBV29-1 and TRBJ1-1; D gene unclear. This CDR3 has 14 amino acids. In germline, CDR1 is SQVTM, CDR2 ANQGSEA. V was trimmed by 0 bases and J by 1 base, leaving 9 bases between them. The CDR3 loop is CSVEDHVGNTEAFF. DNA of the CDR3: TGCAGCGTTGAAGATCACGTGGGGAACACTGAAGCTTTCTTT.

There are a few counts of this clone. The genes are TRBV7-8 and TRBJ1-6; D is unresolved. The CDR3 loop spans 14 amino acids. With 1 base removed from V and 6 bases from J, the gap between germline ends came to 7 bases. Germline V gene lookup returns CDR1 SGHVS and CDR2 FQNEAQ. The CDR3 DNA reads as TGTGCCAGCAGCTTAGGCTCAATTAATTCACCCCTCCACTTT. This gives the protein CASSLGSINSPLHF.

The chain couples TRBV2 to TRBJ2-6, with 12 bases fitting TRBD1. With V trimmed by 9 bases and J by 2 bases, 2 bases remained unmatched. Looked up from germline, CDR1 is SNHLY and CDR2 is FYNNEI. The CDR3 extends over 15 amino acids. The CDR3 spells CARGTGGAGANVLTF. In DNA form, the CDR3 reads TGTGCCAGGGGGACAGGGGGCGCTGGGGCCAACGTCCTGACTTTC.

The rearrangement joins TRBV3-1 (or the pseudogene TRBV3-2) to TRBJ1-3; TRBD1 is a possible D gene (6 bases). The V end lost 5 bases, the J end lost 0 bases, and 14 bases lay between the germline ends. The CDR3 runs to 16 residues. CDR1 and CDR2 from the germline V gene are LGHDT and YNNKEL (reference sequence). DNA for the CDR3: TGTGCCAGCAGCGCACGGACAGCTTCCTCTGGAAACACCATATATTTT. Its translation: CASSARTASSGNTIYF.

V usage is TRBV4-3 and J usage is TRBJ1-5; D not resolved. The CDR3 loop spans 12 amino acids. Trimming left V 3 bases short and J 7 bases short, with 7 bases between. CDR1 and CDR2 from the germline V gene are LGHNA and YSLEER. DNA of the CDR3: TGCGCCAGCAGCCATGAGCCCCAGCCCCAGCATTTT. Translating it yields CASSHEPQPQHF.

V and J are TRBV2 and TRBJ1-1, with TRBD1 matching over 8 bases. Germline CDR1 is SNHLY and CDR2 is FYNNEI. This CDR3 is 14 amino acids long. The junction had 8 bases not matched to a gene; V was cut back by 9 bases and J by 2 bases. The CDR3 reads CARGRGQGNTEAFF. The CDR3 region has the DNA TGTGCCAGGGGCAGGGGGCAAGGTAACACTGAAGCTTTCTTT. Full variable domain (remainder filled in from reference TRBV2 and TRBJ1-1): EPEVTQTPSHQVTQMGQEVILRCVPISNHLYFYWYRQILGQKVEFLVSFYNNEISEKSEIFDDQFSVERPDGSNFTLKIRSTKLEDSAMYFCARGRGQGNTEAFFGQGTRLTVV.